This TCR beta chain was retrieved from a study of OX40 agonist ivuxolimab in advanced cancers. Across the whole study: The eligibility criteria allowed prior anti-PD-1, anti-PD-L1 or anti-CTLA-4 therapy, and about 40% had some. Regarding the study as a whole: Nonresponders, in some cases, also had low normalized T-cell clonal expansion. Specificity for antigen went undetermined in the expanded peripheral T cells.

This clone was counted only a few times. Antigen specificity is unknown. The assay was immunoSEQ multiplex PCR, and TCRdb's table has in-frame clones only and misses some. The data hold approximately 92,000 clones, with roughly 80% observed a single time. The receptor's source is an adult with an advanced solid tumor such as melanoma, head and neck, liver or kidney cancer. This specimen consisted of CD4+ or CD8+ T cells sorted from blood, obtained in a trial of the OX40 agonist ivuxolimab.

CDR3 in DNA: TGTGCCAGCAGCTTAGCAGTAGCCAGGGGGCTCCGTTTGCAGTATTTT. As protein: CASSLAVARGLRLQYF. The chain uses TRBV7-2 and TRBJ2-3, with TRBD1 identical over 8 bases. CDR1 is SGHTA, CDR2 FQGNSA, per germline. The CDR3 consists of 16 residues. V dropped 0 bases and J dropped 11; count of bases not matched to a gene: 13.